A selection of T cell receptor beta chains follows, all from one sample in a study of lymphopenia after photon versus proton radiotherapy. Measured with immunoSEQ multiplex PCR; TCRdb has only the in-frame clones, and not every one. The sample lists about 24,000 clones, roughly 80% occurring once. Material: peripheral blood, obtained from a patient treated with photon-based radiotherapy. These receptors were collected from a man in his forties or fifties with gastric cancer. The CDR3 runs from the conserved cysteine through the conserved F or W. D genes are given only for firm matches. Rows may omit the clone size; those that give it use once, few, many or a size class.

TRBV19	TRBJ2-2	TRBD1	NA	CASRRTGGYTGELFF	TGTGCCAGTAGGAGAACAGGGGGCTACACCGGGGAGCTGTTTTTT
TRBV9	TRBJ2-1	TRBD2	NA	CASSPMAGDNEQFF	TGTGCCAGCAGCCCAATGGCGGGGGACAATGAGCAGTTCTTC
TRBV19	TRBJ1-5	NA	NA	CASSIGTYTQPQHF	TGTGCCAGTAGTATCGGGACCTACACCCAGCCCCAGCATTTT
TRBV5-1	TRBJ2-1	NA	NA	CASRLLRGHNEQFF	TGCGCCAGCAGGCTGTTGCGGGGTCACAATGAGCAGTTCTTC
TRBV5-4	TRBJ1-6	NA	NA	CASSFLNSPLHF	TGTGCCAGCAGCTTTCTTAATTCACCCCTCCACTTT
TRBV11-2	TRBJ1-4	TRBD1	NA	CASSSGQVATNEKLFF	TGTGCCAGCAGTTCCGGACAGGTTGCAACTAATGAAAAACTGTTTTTT
TRBV25-1	TRBJ1-2	TRBD1	NA	CASTEGANGYTF	TGTGCCAGCACTGAGGGGGCGAATGGCTACACCTTC
TRBV30	TRBJ1-5	NA	NA	CAGALGNQPQHF	TGTGCCGGGGCCTTAGGGAATCAGCCCCAGCATTTT
TRBV9	TRBJ2-7	TRBD1	NA	CASSAGGRGLEQYF	TGTGCCAGCAGCGCAGGGGGCAGGGGGCTCGAGCAGTACTTC
TRBV4-2	TRBJ1-2	NA	NA	CASSQVKGLVGRDGYTF	TGTGCCAGCAGCCAAGTCAAGGGCCTGGTGGGGCGGGATGGCTACACCTTC
TRBV1	TRBJ2-3	NA	NA	CTSSQSRGPTSTDTQYF	TGCACCAGCAGCCAATCGAGGGGACCTACTAGCACAGATACGCAGTATTTT
TRBV5-1	TRBJ1-6	NA	few	CASSLAGLDSPLHF	TGCGCCAGCAGCTTGGCGGGGCTAGATTCACCCCTCCACTTT
TRBV11-2	TRBJ2-3	TRBD1	NA	CASSPGTGGVGTQYF	TGTGCCAGCAGCCCCGGGACAGGGGGGGTGGGTACGCAGTATTTT
TRBV5-6	TRBJ1-2	NA	NA	CASSLVQIPWGYTF	TGTGCCAGCAGCTTGGTACAGATACCCTGGGGCTACACCTTC
TRBV11-2	TRBJ2-7	NA	NA	CASSSRGPKYEQYF	TGTGCCAGCAGCTCCCGGGGACCGAAATACGAGCAGTACTTC
TRBV18	TRBJ2-7	NA	NA	CASSPAGNYEQYF	TGTGCCAGCTCACCAGCAGGGAACTACGAGCAGTACTTC
TRBV15	TRBJ2-1	NA	NA	CATSTRPPAVGEQFF	TGTGCCACCAGCACCCGGCCCCCAGCCGTCGGTGAGCAGTTCTTC
TRBV10-3	TRBJ1-6	NA	NA	CAIPPGTEIKSSYNSPLHF	TGTGCCATCCCCCCCGGGACGGAAATTAAGAGCTCCTATAATTCACCCCTCCACTTT
TRBV7-8	TRBJ2-1	NA	large	CASSFGPTHNEQFF	TGTGCCAGCAGCTTCGGGCCTACTCACAATGAGCAGTTCTTC
TRBV14	TRBJ1-5	NA	few	CASSQRPQHF	TGTGCCAGCAGCCAAAGGCCCCAGCATTTT
TRBV14	TRBJ2-4	NA	once	CASSPRASSKNIQYF	TGTGCCAGCAGCCCCCGAGCCAGTAGCAAAAACATTCAGTACTTC
TRBV13	TRBJ2-3	TRBD2	NA	CASSLAGGYPLNTQYF	TGTGCCAGCAGCCTAGCGGGGGGCTACCCTTTGAATACGCAGTATTTT
TRBV7-9	TRBJ2-1	NA	NA	CASSRLAYNEQFF	TGTGCCAGCAGCCGCCTCGCCTACAATGAGCAGTTCTTC
TRBV18	TRBJ1-2	NA	NA	CASSPRSEGYTF	TGTGCCAGCTCACCACGCTCTGAAGGCTACACCTTC
TRBV4-1	TRBJ2-2	NA	NA	CASSHLNTGELFF	TGCGCCAGCAGCCATCTAAACACCGGGGAGCTGTTTTTT
TRBV7-9	TRBJ1-4	NA	NA	CASSLAGGEKLFF	TGTGCCAGCAGCTTAGCGGGAGGTGAAAAACTGTTTTTT
TRBV7-2	TRBJ2-7	NA	NA	CASSLWGGPSSYEQYF	TGTGCCAGCAGCTTATGGGGCGGGCCGAGCTCCTACGAGCAGTACTTC
TRBV28	TRBJ2-3	NA	NA	CASSPLVLDTQYF	TGTGCCAGCAGTCCCCTCGTACTAGATACGCAGTATTTT
TRBV19	TRBJ1-1	NA	NA	CASSRTPWSTEAFF	TGTGCCAGTAGTAGGACCCCCTGGAGCACTGAAGCTTTCTTT
TRBV7-9	TRBJ1-2	TRBD1	NA	CASSSGYFAGGWKRNGYTF	TGTGCCAGCAGCTCTGGGTATTTTGCAGGGGGGTGGAAGAGGAATGGCTACACCTTC
TRBV7-9	TRBJ2-3	NA	NA	CASSLGRNRGRLPDTQYF	TGTGCCAGCAGCTTAGGGCGGAATCGGGGGAGGCTCCCAGATACGCAGTATTTT
TRBV30	TRBJ1-1	NA	once	CAWTGHHEAFF	TGTGCCTGGACGGGACACCATGAAGCTTTCTTT
TRBV6-4	TRBJ2-5	TRBD2	few	CASSELAGTQETQYF	TGTGCCAGCAGTGAACTAGCGGGGACCCAAGAGACCCAGTACTTC
TRBV10-3	TRBJ2-5	NA	NA	CAISDSAGKETQYF	TGTGCCATCAGTGACTCGGCAGGGAAGGAGACCCAGTACTTC
TRBV6-6	TRBJ1-2	NA	NA	CASSPRTLGPYGYTF	TGTGCCAGCAGTCCCCGGACACTCGGGCCCTATGGCTACACCTTC
TRBV28	TRBJ1-5	NA	NA	CASSFNGQPQHF	TGTGCCAGCAGTTTTAACGGACAGCCCCAGCATTTT
TRBV9	TRBJ1-2	NA	NA	CASSAPTVLKGYTF	TGTGCCAGCAGCGCCCCCACCGTGCTAAAGGGCTACACCTTC
TRBV7-8	TRBJ2-2	NA	NA	CASSQKKGLNTGELFF	TGTGCCAGCAGCCAGAAGAAGGGCTTGAACACCGGGGAGCTGTTTTTT
TRBV4-2	TRBJ1-2	TRBD1	NA	CASSQGALTGTGYTF	TGTGCCAGCAGCCAAGGGGCCCTGACAGGGACTGGCTACACCTTC
TRBV21-1	TRBJ2-5	NA	NA	CASTRKETQYF	TGTGCCAGCACCCGGAAAGAGACCCAGTACTTC
TRBV11-2	TRBJ2-5	NA	NA	CASSFDPRTNQETQYF	TGTGCCAGCAGCTTCGACCCTAGGACGAACCAAGAGACCCAGTACTTC
TRBV4-3	TRBJ2-7	NA	few	CASSQDRRGSYEQYF	TGCGCCAGCAGCCAAGATCGTAGGGGATCCTACGAGCAGTACTTC
TRBV4-3	TRBJ2-6	NA	NA	CASSQDRAGGANVLTF	TGCGCCAGCAGCCAAGATCGGGCAGGGGGGGCCAACGTCCTGACTTTC
TRBV7-6	TRBJ1-2	NA	few	CASSPRISSDDGYTF	TGTGCCAGCAGTCCTAGAATCAGTTCGGACGATGGCTACACCTTC
TRBV2	TRBJ2-3	NA	NA	CASSEVTDTQYF	TGTGCCAGCAGTGAGGTCACAGATACGCAGTATTTT
TRBV5-1	TRBJ1-1	NA	few	CASSLQAANTEAFF	TGCGCCAGCAGCTTACAGGCAGCGAACACTGAAGCTTTCTTT
TRBV10-2	TRBJ1-1	TRBD1	few	CASSAGGFTEAFF	TGCGCCAGCAGCGCAGGGGGTTTCACTGAAGCTTTCTTT
TRBV6-1	TRBJ1-2	NA	NA	CASSEVELWVDGYTF	TGTGCCAGCAGTGAAGTTGAACTTTGGGTCGATGGCTACACCTTC
TRBV7-3	TRBJ1-6	TRBD1	NA	CASSLMAGGLNSPLHF	TGTGCCAGCAGCTTAATGGCAGGGGGCTTGAATTCACCCCTCCACTTT
TRBV11-2	TRBJ1-1	NA	NA	CASSLVAGMGAEAFF	TGTGCCAGCAGCTTAGTTGCAGGGATGGGCGCTGAAGCTTTCTTT
TRBV14	TRBJ2-5	TRBD1	NA	CASSHGQVRQETQYF	TGTGCCAGCAGCCATGGACAGGTCCGCCAAGAGACCCAGTACTTC
TRBV11-2	TRBJ2-7	NA	NA	CASSRGGNYEQYF	TGTGCCAGCAGCCGTGGGGGCAACTACGAGCAGTACTTC
TRBV7-2	TRBJ2-7	NA	NA	CASSPPSFRGLSSYEQYF	TGTGCCAGCAGCCCACCGTCGTTCAGAGGATTGAGCTCCTACGAGCAGTACTTC